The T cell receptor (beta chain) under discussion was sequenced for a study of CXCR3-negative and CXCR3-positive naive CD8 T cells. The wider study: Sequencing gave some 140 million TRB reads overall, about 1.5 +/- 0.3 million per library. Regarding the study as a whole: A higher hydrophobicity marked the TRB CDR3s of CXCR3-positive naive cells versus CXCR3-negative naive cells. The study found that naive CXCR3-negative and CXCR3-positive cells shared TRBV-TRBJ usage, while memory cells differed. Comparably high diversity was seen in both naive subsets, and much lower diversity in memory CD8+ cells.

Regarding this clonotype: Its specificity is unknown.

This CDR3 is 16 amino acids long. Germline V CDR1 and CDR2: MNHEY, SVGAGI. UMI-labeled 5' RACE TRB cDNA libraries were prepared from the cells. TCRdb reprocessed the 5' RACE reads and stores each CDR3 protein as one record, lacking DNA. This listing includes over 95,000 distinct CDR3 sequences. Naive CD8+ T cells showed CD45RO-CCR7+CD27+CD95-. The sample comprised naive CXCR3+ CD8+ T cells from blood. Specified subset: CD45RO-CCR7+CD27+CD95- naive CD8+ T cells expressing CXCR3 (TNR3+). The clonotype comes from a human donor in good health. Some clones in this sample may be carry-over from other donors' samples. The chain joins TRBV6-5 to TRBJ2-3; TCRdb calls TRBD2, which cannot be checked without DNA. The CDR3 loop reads CASSHPLAGGRDTQYF.